The entry below gives a single T cell receptor beta chain sequence along with its context. Antigen: not known. PCR employed 60 Vbeta and 13 Jbeta primers. The data were produced by immunoSEQ multiplex PCR, yet TCRdb's version contains in-frame clones alone and is incomplete. The sample shows some 200,000 clones, 82% of them seen only once. The sample belongs to a study of cytomegalovirus exposure and HLA in healthy donors. Study-wide results and limits: Three chains linked to CMV were shown in vitro to be specific for CMV antigens. CMV serostatus was the sole immune exposure information available. For most TCR beta V segments, an earlier analysis put the productive rate at about 87% or about 30% of the time.

At the time of sampling, donors were nominally healthy, though unrecorded immune exposures were likely. The sequence was obtained from a woman aged 18-29 years in good health and CMV-seronegative. The material sequenced was PBMCs.

The DNA of the CDR3 is TGTGCCAGCAGCCAAGCAGGGTTTGAGACCCAGTACTTC. Amino acid sequence: CASSQAGFETQYF. The rearrangement uses TRBV4-2 and TRBJ2-5; weak D call: TRBD1 (5 bases). Trimming cost V 1 base and J 5 bases, with 8 bases left between them. The length of the CDR3 is 13 residues. Germline values: CDR1 LGHNA, CDR2 YNFKEQ.